This entry concerns a single TCR beta chain. This clonotype appeared a few times. No cognate antigen has been identified for it. No qualities accompany the bases; no much larger clone lies one base away. The germline V gene (reference sequence) gives CDR1 as MNHEY and CDR2 as SMNVEV. V loses 4 bases at its end and J loses 4 bases; junction bases beyond the gene matches: 18. The CDR3 measures 18 amino acids from cysteine to phenylalanine. Only the CDR3 part of the read is kept: 54 bases, read in frame from the first base. The sample originates from a study of blood T cells in healthy people across ages (dated by TCRdb to 2013 to 2016). For the wider study: In model experiments, roughly one uniquely barcoded TCR beta cDNA molecule per two T cells was captured by template switching. Age-related changes in TCR beta repertoire diversity were measured in the study by deep sequencing normalized with unique cDNA molecular identifiers. Four age groups were formed from the donors: young (average approximately 15 years), middle-aged (more than 35), aged (more than 55) and long-lived (around 82). To avoid experimental bias, donors of different ages were randomly spread across the sequencing lanes. Using the same blood draw, the study looked at two additional independent replicas of 1 million unique cDNA reads for two donors, one aged 18 to 30 and the other aged 80 or older.

General conclusions and limits of the study: Because donor CMV infection status was unknown, age-related changes in expanded clonotypes were potentially confounded. A strong correlation was found between observed TCR beta diversity and the percentage of naive T cells measured by flow cytometry. Conclusive comparison of naive and antigen-experienced compartments was prevented by the profiling of bulk unsorted PBMCs. Total diversity estimates from one million sequenced T cells were considered lower bounds and underestimates. The long-lived group showed more naive CD4+ T cells, fewer expanded clones and increased TCR diversity than the aged group, suggesting age selection. As age increased, observed TCR beta diversity per million T cells dropped in a roughly linear way, and a significant reduction was already evident by age about 40.

To prepare the library, 5' RACE was applied. Sequencer: Illumina HiSeq 2500. A second PCR of about 7 to 12 cycles was performed with a sample-barcoded 5' primer and a J-beta primer mix. A template-switch 5' adaptor carrying 12 random nucleotides introduced a unique molecular identifier onto each TCR beta cDNA molecule. At least 3 million CDR3-containing paired-end reads were obtained from each sample. First-strand cDNA synthesis was performed from all RNA using the Mint cDNA synthesis kit, with priming by a TRBC-specific oligonucleotide. Following uracil-DNA glycosylase treatment, all cDNA underwent a first 18-cycle PCR with the universal primers M1SS and BC2_uni_R. The source study handled its data this way. Normalization of each sample was performed by random selection of 1 million high-quality reads, each carrying a distinct molecular identifier. Reads sharing molecular identifiers were discarded rather than binned into consensus sequences. MiTCR, run with a Q25 quality threshold and the strictest error-elimination algorithm, handled CDR3 identification, clonotype clustering and error correction. A nonparametric unseen species model with Euler transformation was used to estimate a lower bound on total TCR beta diversity. The public reads were quality trimmed at Q25 with fastp and then assembled into clones with MiXCR by TCRdb, keeping productive beta chains. Entries are consolidated by CDR3 protein sequence, retaining the most common genes and DNA. For this entry, the V and J calls and clone size follow TCRdb and not the study's own pipeline. The sample profile shows about 1.5 million distinct CDR3 sequences; roughly 43% of them were found once. The top ten clonotypes cover about 4% of the sample.

The roughly 39 donors, aged roughly 6 to 95 years, were systemically healthy Caucasian individuals from Russia. Each donor gave 8 to 10 milliliters of peripheral blood, drawn into EDTA-treated Vacutainer tubes. Ficoll-Paque density-gradient centrifugation was used to isolate PBMCs, with at least 7 million obtained per sample. Total RNA, at least 6 micrograms per sample, was extracted from PBMCs with Trizol reagent. For every donor, an aliquot of PBMCs went through flow cytometry to measure the percentages of naive CD45RAhigh/CD27high T cells. Specimen: blood. The rearrangement joined TRBV27 to TRBJ1-2; the central 7 bases match TRBD1. The receptor comes from a woman younger than 35 in good health. The sequenced DNA is TGTGCCAGCAGTTCCTTTTGGGTCGGGACAGCCCAAGTCTATGGCTACACCTTC. Its coded protein is CASSSFWVGTAQVYGYTF.